This T cell receptor (beta chain) was obtained from a study of cytomegalovirus exposure and HLA in healthy donors. General study findings and limits: A later analysis linked 15,000 to 20,000 TCR beta sequences to HLA alleles at 0.05 false discovery rate. The authors reported that TCR beta sequences could predict HLA-A and HLA-B alleles. These predictions were accurate for most subjects in the first cohort.

This clone was seen only a few times. The antigen remains undetermined. Vbeta (60) and Jbeta (13) primers were used in the PCR. TCRdb's table, derived via immunoSEQ multiplex PCR, lists solely in-frame clones and lacks some. Of 70,000 or so clones listed, under 85% are singletons. The length of the CDR3 is 15 residues. Trimming removed 0 bases at V and 5 bases at J, with 10 bases between. Germline V gives CDR1 KGHSH, CDR2 LQKENI. This sequence originates from an older woman in good health and CMV-seropositive. This sequence joins TRBV18 and TRBJ2-2, with D perhaps matching TRBD1 (6 bases). Sequences were obtained from PBMCs. The DNA of the CDR3 is TGTGCCAGCTCACCACCACAGGGCGGAACCGGGGAGCTGTTTTTT. It is translated as CASSPPQGGTGELFF. Full variable domain (rest looked up from reference TRBV18 and TRBJ2-2): NAGVMQNPRHLVRRRGQEARLRCSPMKGHSHVYWYRQLPEEGLKFMVYLQKENIIDESGMPKERFSAEFPKEGPSILRIQQVVRGDSAAYFCASSPPQGGTGELFFGEGSRLTVL.